A selection of T cell receptor beta chains follows, all from one sample in a study of shared clonotypes between healthy human individuals. TCRdb's table, derived via immunoSEQ multiplex PCR, lists solely in-frame clones and lacks some. The table includes hundreds of thousands of clones, roughly 80% detected once. The sample comprised memory CD4+ T cells sorted from blood. The receptors stem from a man aged 25 to 45 in good health. Each CDR3 is given with its conserved first and last residue. A D gene is named only where the DNA matches it firmly. Clone size is stated in some rows and not others, as once, few, many or a class when expanded.

v_gene	j_gene	d_gene	abundance	len	CDR3aa	CDR3nt
TRBV9	TRBJ1-3	-	-	15	CASSLTLGGGNTIYF	TGTGCCAGCAGCCTGACCCTCGGGGGCGGAAACACCATATATTTT
TRBV6-5	TRBJ1-1	TRBD1	-	15	CASSSGWGQRTEAFF	TGTGCCAGCAGTTCCGGATGGGGACAGCGCACTGAAGCTTTCTTT
TRBV6-1	TRBJ2-6	-	-	13	CASISPGANVLTF	TGTGCCAGCATTTCGCCTGGGGCCAACGTCCTGACTTTC
TRBV9	TRBJ2-2	TRBD2	-	16	CASSPTPGLDHGELFF	TGTGCCAGCAGCCCAACCCCGGGACTAGATCACGGGGAGCTGTTTTTT
TRBV4-1	TRBJ1-5	-	-	16	CASSQDPGNSNQPQHF	TGCGCCAGCAGCCAAGATCCCGGAAATAGCAATCAGCCCCAGCATTTT
TRBV2	TRBJ2-3	-	-	12	CASRTNTDTQYF	TGTGCCAGCAGAACCAACACAGATACGCAGTATTTT
TRBV5-6	TRBJ2-7	-	-	15	CASSPPVGVSYEQYF	TGTGCCAGCAGCCCCCCAGTGGGGGTTTCCTACGAGCAGTACTTC
TRBV15	TRBJ2-5	TRBD2	-	14	CATRASGRVETQYF	TGTGCCACCAGGGCTAGCGGGAGGGTTGAGACCCAGTACTTC
TRBV4-3	TRBJ2-4	-	-	13	CASSQDRKNIQYF	TGCGCCAGCAGCCAAGACCGAAAAAACATTCAGTACTTC
TRBV7-9	TRBJ2-2	-	once	13	CASSSPPAGELFF	TGTGCCAGCAGCTCCCCCCCGGCCGGGGAGCTGTTTTTT
TRBV19	TRBJ2-1	-	few	14	CASNRGNIYNEQFF	TGTGCCAGCAACCGCGGGAACATATACAATGAGCAGTTCTTC
TRBV5-1	TRBJ2-2	TRBD2	-	14	CTSRLAGSTGELFF	TGCACCAGCAGGCTAGCGGGTAGCACCGGGGAGCTGTTTTTT